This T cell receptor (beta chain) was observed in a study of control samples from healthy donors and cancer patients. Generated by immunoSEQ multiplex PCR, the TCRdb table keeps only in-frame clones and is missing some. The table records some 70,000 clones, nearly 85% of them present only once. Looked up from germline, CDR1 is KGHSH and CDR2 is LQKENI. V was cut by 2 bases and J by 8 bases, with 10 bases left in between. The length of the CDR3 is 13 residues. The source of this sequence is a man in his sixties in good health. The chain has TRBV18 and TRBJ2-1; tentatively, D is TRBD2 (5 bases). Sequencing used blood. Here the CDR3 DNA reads TGTGCCAGCTCACCAACTGCCGGGGATGAGCAGTTCTTC. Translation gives CASSPTAGDEQFF.